This T cell receptor (beta chain) was sequenced for a study of cytomegalovirus exposure and HLA in healthy donors. Study outcomes and limitations: In a later analysis, productive TCRs from donors in an Asian-associated ancestry cluster reportedly carried fewer N-insertions than the cohort mean. A later analysis found most CMV-associated TCR beta chains apparently HLA-restricted. The dataset shows that most TCR sequences were rare, while some public TCRs occurred in many donors.

The germline CDR1 and CDR2 sequences are SGHRS and YFSETQ. The CDR3 covers 16 residues. V gave up 3 bases and J gave up 3 bases, with 17 bases separating them. Worth noting for this clone: Its matching antigen is unknown.

Amplification used 60 Vbeta primers and 13 Jbeta primers. The data were produced by immunoSEQ multiplex PCR, yet TCRdb's version contains in-frame clones alone and is incomplete. The sample shows under 75,000 clones, roughly two thirds of them seen only once. What was sequenced was PBMCs. This clonotype was obtained from a man aged 35 to 55 in good health and CMV-seropositive. V is TRBV5-1 and J is TRBJ2-3, with a possible D match to TRBD1 (6 bases). The CDR3 here is CASSSPPTGLTDTQYF. As DNA, the CDR3 is TGCGCCAGCAGCTCCCCCCCCACAGGGTTGACAGATACGCAGTATTTT.